Presented here are 12 T cell receptor beta chains from one specimen sequenced in a study of T cells in Graves' hyperthyroidism and ophthalmopathy. The TCR beta CDR3 regions underwent amplification using RNA transcripts as the source. The study used the HTBI primer set for a first-round RT-PCR of the TCR CDR3. TCRdb reanalysed the multiplex PCR reads using MiXCR and keeps one entry per CDR3 protein. The sample lists 550,000 to 800,000 distinct CDR3 sequences; about a sixth were seen once. The sequenced sample was blood. These receptors were collected from a man aged 18-30 years with Graves' hyperthyroidism.

This clonotype was seen repeatedly, ten times or more. The chain combines TRBV28 with TRBJ1-5; 7 bases are shared with TRBD1. Germline CDR1 reads MDHEN; CDR2 reads SYDVKM. The CDR3 sequence is 14 residues long. The V gene end was trimmed by 8 bases and the J gene end by 3 bases; junction bases not matched to a gene: 7. The CDR3 region is CASGRDRDNQPQHF. CDR3 in DNA: TGTGCCAGCGGAAGGGACAGAGACAATCAGCCCCAGCATTTT.

There are many counts of this clonotype. The chain is built from TRBV27 and TRBJ1-5; perhaps TRBD1 as D (5 bases). Germline CDR1 MNHEY, CDR2 SMNVEV (reference sequence). The CDR3 has 13 residues. Between the trimmed V and J ends, which lost 4 bases and 3 bases, there was a span of 7 bases. In DNA form, the CDR3 reads TGTGCCAGCAGTTCCAGGGACAATCAGCCCCAGCATTTT. Translated, it gives CASSSRDNQPQHF.

This clonotype was observed a few times. The chain links TRBV6-2 or TRBV6-3 to TRBJ1-1; tentatively, D is TRBD1 (5 bases). This CDR3 region has 15 residues. Per the germline V gene, CDR1 is MNHEY and CDR2 is SVGEGT. Trimming shortened V by 6 bases and J by 1 base, and 15 bases separated the two germline ends. CDR3 sequence: CASSLAGPTNTEAFF. The CDR3 DNA reads as TGTGCCAGCAGCCTAGCGGGACCGACGAACACTGAAGCTTTCTTT.

This clonotype was detected only a few times. The chain couples TRBV7-8 to TRBJ1-1; D ambiguous. V lost 8 bases to trimming and J lost 1 base, with 11 bases between them. CDR1 and CDR2 (germline): SGHVS, FQNEAQ. CDR3 length equals 13 residues. The CDR3 nucleotides read TGTGCCAGCGCCTCATGGAAGAACACTGAAGCTTTCTTT. As protein: CASASWKNTEAFF.

This clonotype appeared many times. This chain connects TRBV29-1 to TRBJ2-1; the D gene is possibly TRBD1 (5 bases). V was shortened by 2 bases and J by 1 base, with 12 bases between the two germline ends. In germline, CDR1 is SQVTM, CDR2 ANQGSEA. The CDR3 extends over 15 amino acids. CDR3 bases: TGCAGCGTTGAATCTGTAGACAGTTCCTACAATGAGCAGTTCTTC. It encodes CSVESVDSSYNEQFF.

This sequence joins TRBV14 and TRBJ2-7; D gene uncertain. The V gene's germline CDR1 is SGHDN and CDR2 FVKESK. Trimming removed 1 base at V and 5 bases at J, with 12 bases between. The CDR3 covers 14 residues. The CDR3 loop is CASSQVARPHEQYF. CDR3 nucleotide sequence: TGTGCCAGCAGCCAAGTAGCTCGGCCGCACGAGCAGTACTTC.

This clonotype was picked up a small number of times. V usage is TRBV20-1 and J usage is TRBJ1-5; TRBD1 agrees at 9 bases. The CDR3 totals 16 residues. Looked up from germline, CDR1 is DFQATT and CDR2 is SNEGSKA (reference sequence). Trimming took 1 base from V and 5 from J; bases not matched to a gene: 9. The chain's CDR3 is CSARGRTGGADQPQHF. CDR3 bases: TGCAGTGCTAGAGGTCGAACAGGGGGCGCAGATCAGCCCCAGCATTTT.

This clonotype was picked up a small number of times. The chain has TRBV12-3 or TRBV12-4 and TRBJ1-2; D gene uncertain. This CDR3 spans 13 amino acids. Trimming left V 7 bases short and J 4 bases short, with 13 bases between. CDR3 amino acids: CASNGRSGYGYTF. CDR3 coding DNA: TGTGCCAGCAACGGCCGGTCGGGCTATGGCTACACCTTC.

This clonotype has a count of ten or more. The CDR3 DNA reads as TGTGCCAGCAGCCAATTCCGCCTAACCGGGACTAGCGGGAGTACCAATGAGCAGTTCTTC. Translated: CASSQFRLTGTSGSTNEQFF. The genes are TRBV3-1 and TRBJ2-1; 14 nucleotides line up with TRBD2. The germline V gene has CDR1 LGHDT and CDR2 YNNKEL (reference sequence). Trimming took 2 bases from V and 6 from J; bases not matched to a gene: 15. This CDR3 region has 20 residues.

This clonotype was seen ten or more times. This chain uses TRBV28 with TRBJ1-2; D unresolved. V dropped 2 bases and J dropped 3 bases, with 7 bases sitting between them. CDR1 MDHEN and CDR2 SYDVKM come from the germline V gene. The length of the CDR3 is 13 residues. The DNA for the CDR3 is TGTGCCAGCAGTTTAGCGGGTCACTATGGCTACACCTTC. It yields the protein CASSLAGHYGYTF.

This rearrangement joins TRBV27 to TRBJ2-2, with D tentatively TRBD1 (6 bases). The CDR3 length is 14 residues. In germline, CDR1 is MNHEY, CDR2 SMNVEV (reference sequence). V was cut by 7 bases and J by 4 bases, with 13 bases left in between. The CDR3 protein is CASTPGQLTGELFF. CDR3 in DNA: TGTGCCAGCACCCCGGGACAACTCACCGGGGAGCTGTTTTTT.

The V call is TRBV5-4, the J call TRBJ2-1; 8 nucleotides agree with TRBD2. CDR1 is SGHNT, CDR2 YYREEE, per germline (reference sequence). V lost 5 bases and J lost 7; bases outside the gene matches: 14. The CDR3 length is 16 residues. CDR3 DNA sequence: TGTGCCAGCAGTTCCCAACAACGCGGGAGGAGAAATGAGCAGTTCTTC. As protein: CASSSQQRGRRNEQFF. The complete variable domain, with remaining parts taken from reference TRBV5-4 and TRBJ2-1, reads ETGVTQSPTHLIKTRGQQVTLRCSSQSGHNTVSWYQQALGQGPQFIFQYYREEENGRGNFPPRFSGLQFPNYSSELNVNALELDDSALYLCASSSQQRGRRNEQFFGPGTRLTVL.